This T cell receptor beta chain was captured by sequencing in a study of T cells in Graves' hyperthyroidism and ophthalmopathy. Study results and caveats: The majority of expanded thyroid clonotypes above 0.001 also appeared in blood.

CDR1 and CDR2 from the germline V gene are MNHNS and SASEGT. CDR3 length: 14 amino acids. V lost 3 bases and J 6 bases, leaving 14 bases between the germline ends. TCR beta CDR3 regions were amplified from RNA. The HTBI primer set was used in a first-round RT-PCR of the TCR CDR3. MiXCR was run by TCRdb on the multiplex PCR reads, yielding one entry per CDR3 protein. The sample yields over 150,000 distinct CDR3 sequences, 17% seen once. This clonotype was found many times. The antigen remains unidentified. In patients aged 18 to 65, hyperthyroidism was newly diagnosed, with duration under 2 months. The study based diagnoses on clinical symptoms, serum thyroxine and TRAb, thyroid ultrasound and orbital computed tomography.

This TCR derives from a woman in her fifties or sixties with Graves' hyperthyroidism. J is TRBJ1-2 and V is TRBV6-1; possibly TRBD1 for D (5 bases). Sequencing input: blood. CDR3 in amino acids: CASSDPGTIDGYTF. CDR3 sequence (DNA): TGTGCCAGCAGTGATCCGGGGACGATCGATGGCTACACCTTC.